A single sample is the source of the 11 T cell receptor beta chains below, sequenced in a study of naive and memory T cell subsets. Ligated cDNA underwent four rounds of PCR with nested alpha and beta constant region primers and SP2. TCRdb recomputed calls from the UMI-ligation and nested PCR reads with MiXCR, one row per CDR3 protein. The sample consists of 14,000 or so distinct CDR3 sequences, roughly 5.2% of them appearing once. Stated treatment: skin biopsy from PPD injection site in Mantoux-positive individual. An oligonucleotide containing a UMI was ligated to the 3' end of TCR cDNA. Sample: skin, taken from a tuberculin skin test site. Receptors were obtained from an adult in good health.

There are many counts of this clonotype. The chain uses TRBV11-1 and TRBJ2-2, with no clear D. Trimming took 4 bases from V and 5 from J, leaving 8 bases between them. The CDR3 loop spans 13 amino acids. In germline, CDR1 is SGHAT, CDR2 FQDESV (reference sequence). The CDR3 loop reads CASSWVMTGELFF. The CDR3, as DNA: TGTGCCAGCAGCTGGGTTATGACCGGGGAGCTGTTTTTT.

On this clonotype: A much larger clone sits a single nucleotide away, making a read error possible. The V call is TRBV5-6, the J call TRBJ2-1; D unclear. The CDR3 consists of 12 residues. Germline V gene sequence: CDR1 SGHDT, CDR2 YYEEEE. The V gene lost 7 bases and the J gene lost 9 bases, with 14 bases spanning the gap. The CDR3 sequence is CASEDGASEQFF. In DNA form, the CDR3 reads TGTGCCAGCGAAGATGGAGCTTCTGAGCAGTTCTTC.

At least ten counts were recorded for this clonotype. The V call is TRBV18, the J call TRBJ1-5; D gene ambiguous. Germline loops: CDR1 KGHSH, CDR2 LQKENI. V lost 2 bases to trimming and J lost 7 bases, with 9 bases between them. The CDR3 totals 13 residues. The CDR3 spells CASSPYEGQPQHF. The CDR3 DNA follows: TGTGCCAGCTCACCATATGAAGGCCAGCCCCAGCATTTT.

This clonotype was seen ten or more times. Just one base apart from a much larger clone, this may be a read error. The chain couples TRBV12-3 or TRBV12-4 to TRBJ2-1; 7 bases fit TRBD1. This CDR3 has 14 residues. After removal of 6 bases from V and 3 bases from J, the junction contained 5 bases not matched to a gene. The CDR3, as DNA: TGTGCCAGCAGGGGACAGCATCGCTACAATGAGCAGTTCTTC. It specifies CASRGQHRYNEQFF.

This clonotype was detected only a few times. In DNA form, the CDR3 reads TGCAGCGTTGTCACAGGGGGGGATCAGCCCCAGCATTTT. Encoded protein: CSVVTGGDQPQHF. The chain links TRBV29-1 to TRBJ1-5, with TRBD1 identical over 8 bases. CDR3 length equals 13 residues. Germline CDR1 is SQVTM and CDR2 is ANQGSEA. J was trimmed by 5 bases and V by 4 bases; bases with no gene match: 4.

By proportion, this clonotype is medium-sized. The CDR3 region is CSGGQGEGYEQYF. In DNA, the CDR3 is TGCAGCGGGGGACAGGGGGAAGGCTACGAGCAGTACTTC. This chain links TRBV29-1 with TRBJ2-7; 11 bases are a match to TRBD1. V lost 7 bases to trimming and J lost 3 bases; unmatched junction nucleotides: 5. The germline CDR1 and CDR2 sequences are SQVTM and ANQGSEA. The CDR3 contains 13 residues.

This clonotype was counted a few times. This chain connects TRBV12-3 or TRBV12-4 to TRBJ2-1; 10 bases fit TRBD2. This CDR3 has 15 residues. J gave up 4 bases and V 5 bases, and 5 bases lay outside the gene matches. In DNA, the CDR3 is TGTGCCAGCAGTAAATCTAGCGGGGGATACAATGAGCAGTTCTTC. Translation: CASSKSSGGYNEQFF.

This clonotype was picked up many times. The chain couples TRBV5-4 to TRBJ2-1, with 10 nucleotides matching TRBD2. V was pared by 0 bases and J by 7 bases, with 4 bases of the junction left unmatched. Germline loops: CDR1 SGHNT, CDR2 YYREEE (reference sequence). The CDR3 contains 15 residues. The CDR3 protein is CASSLDLAGVNEQFF. The CDR3 DNA reads as TGTGCCAGCAGCTTGGATCTAGCGGGGGTTAATGAGCAGTTCTTC.

Many counts were recorded for this clonotype. The V and J genes are TRBV5-8 and TRBJ1-4; D ambiguous. V lost 4 bases and J lost 8, with 9 bases in between. Germline V lookup: CDR1 SGHTS, CDR2 YDEGEE. This CDR3 spans 12 amino acids. CDR3 sequence: CASSLDGEKLFF. CDR3 DNA: TGTGCCAGCAGCCTCGATGGAGAAAAACTGTTTTTT.

This clonotype was seen ten or more times. The chain recombines TRBV20-1 with TRBJ1-1, with D tentatively TRBD1 (5 bases). V shed 0 bases and J shed 6 bases, with 17 bases lying between them. CDR3 length: 15 amino acids. Germline-derived CDR1 and CDR2 are DFQATT and SNEGSKA (reference sequence). The CDR3 DNA sequence: TGCAGTGCTAGAGACCTGACAGATCACAACGCTGAAGCTTTCTTT. It codes for CSARDLTDHNAEAFF.

This clonotype was counted many times. This could be a read error, since a much larger clone is one nucleotide away. This rearrangement joins TRBV27 to TRBJ1-1; 8 positions match TRBD1. Germline CDR1 MNHEY, CDR2 SMNVEV (reference sequence). Losses at the gene ends were 6 bases for V and 3 bases for J; bases not matched to a gene: 3. CDR3 length: 13 residues. CDR3 sequence: CASRRQGYTEAFF. The DNA of the CDR3 is TGTGCCAGCAGGCGACAGGGGTACACTGAAGCTTTCTTT.